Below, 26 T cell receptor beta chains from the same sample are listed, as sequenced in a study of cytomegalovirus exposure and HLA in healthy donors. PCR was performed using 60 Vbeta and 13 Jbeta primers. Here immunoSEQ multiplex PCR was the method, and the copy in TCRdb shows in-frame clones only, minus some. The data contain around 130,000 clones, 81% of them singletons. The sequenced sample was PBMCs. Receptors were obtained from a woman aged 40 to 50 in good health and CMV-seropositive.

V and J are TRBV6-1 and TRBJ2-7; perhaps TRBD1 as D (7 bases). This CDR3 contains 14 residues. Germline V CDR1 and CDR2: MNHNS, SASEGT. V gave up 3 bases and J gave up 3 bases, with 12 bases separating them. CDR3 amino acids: CASSDSQGGYEQYF. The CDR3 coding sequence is TGTGCCAGCAGTGATAGCCAGGGGGGCTACGAGCAGTACTTC.

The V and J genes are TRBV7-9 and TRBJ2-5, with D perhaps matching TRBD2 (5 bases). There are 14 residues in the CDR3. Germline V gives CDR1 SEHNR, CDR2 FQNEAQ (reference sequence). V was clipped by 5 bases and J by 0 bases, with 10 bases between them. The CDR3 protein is CASSRGNNQETQYF. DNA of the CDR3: TGTGCCAGCAGCCGAGGGAACAACCAAGAGACCCAGTACTTC.

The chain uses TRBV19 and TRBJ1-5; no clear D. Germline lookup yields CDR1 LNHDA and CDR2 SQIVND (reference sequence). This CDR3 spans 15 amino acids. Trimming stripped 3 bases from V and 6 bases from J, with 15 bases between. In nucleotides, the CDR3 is TGTGCCAGTAGTATCATGTCAGAACGGGGTCAGCCCCAGCATTTT. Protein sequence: CASSIMSERGQPQHF. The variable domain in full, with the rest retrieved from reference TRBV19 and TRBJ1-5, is DGGITQSPKYLFRKEGQNVTLSCEQNLNHDAMYWYRQDPGQGLRLIYYSQIVNDFQKGDIAEGYSVSREKKESFPLTVTSAQKNPTAFYLCASSIMSERGQPQHFGDGTRLSIL.

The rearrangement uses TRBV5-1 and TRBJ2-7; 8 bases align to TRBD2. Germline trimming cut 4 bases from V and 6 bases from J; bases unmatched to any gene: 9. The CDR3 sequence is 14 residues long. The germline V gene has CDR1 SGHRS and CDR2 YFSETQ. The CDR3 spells CASSLRTSLGEQYF. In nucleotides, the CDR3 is TGCGCCAGCAGCCTTCGGACTAGCCTGGGCGAGCAGTACTTC.

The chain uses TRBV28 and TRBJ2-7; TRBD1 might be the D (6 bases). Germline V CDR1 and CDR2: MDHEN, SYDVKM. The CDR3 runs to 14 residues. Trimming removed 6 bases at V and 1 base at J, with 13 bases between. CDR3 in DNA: TGTGCCAGCAGGAGGGACGGACAGTCCTACGAGCAGTACTTC. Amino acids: CASRRDGQSYEQYF.

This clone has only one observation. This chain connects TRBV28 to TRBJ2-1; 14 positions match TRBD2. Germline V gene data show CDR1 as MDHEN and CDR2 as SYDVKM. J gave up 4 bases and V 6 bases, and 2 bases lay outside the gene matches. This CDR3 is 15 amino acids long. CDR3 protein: CASRTSGGGYNEQFF. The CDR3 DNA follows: TGTGCCAGCAGGACTAGCGGGGGGGGGTACAATGAGCAGTTCTTC.

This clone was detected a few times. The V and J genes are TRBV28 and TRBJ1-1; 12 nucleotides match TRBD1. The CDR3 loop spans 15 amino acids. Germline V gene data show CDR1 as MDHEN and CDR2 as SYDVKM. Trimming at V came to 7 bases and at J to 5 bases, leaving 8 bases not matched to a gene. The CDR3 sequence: CASKTPGQGATEAFF. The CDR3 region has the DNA TGTGCCAGCAAAACACCGGGACAGGGGGCAACTGAAGCTTTCTTT.

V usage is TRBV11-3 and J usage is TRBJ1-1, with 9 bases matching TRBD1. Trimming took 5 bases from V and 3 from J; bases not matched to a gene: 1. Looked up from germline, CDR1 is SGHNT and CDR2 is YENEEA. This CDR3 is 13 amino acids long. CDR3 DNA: TGTGCCAGCAGCCGGGACAGGGACACTGAAGCTTTCTTT. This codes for CASSRDRDTEAFF. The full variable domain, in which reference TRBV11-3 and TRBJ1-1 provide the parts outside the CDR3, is EAGVVQSPRYKIIEKKQPVAFWCNPISGHNTLYWYLQNLGQGPELLIRYENEEAVDDSQLPKDRFSAERLKGVDSTLKIQPAELGDSAVYLCASSRDRDTEAFFGQGTRLTVV.

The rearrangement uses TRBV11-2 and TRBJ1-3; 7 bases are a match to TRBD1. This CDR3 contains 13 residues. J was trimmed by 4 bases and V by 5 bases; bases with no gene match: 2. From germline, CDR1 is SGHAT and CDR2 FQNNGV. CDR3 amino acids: CASSLTGGNTIYF. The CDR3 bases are TGTGCCAGCAGCCTGACAGGGGGAAACACCATATATTTT.

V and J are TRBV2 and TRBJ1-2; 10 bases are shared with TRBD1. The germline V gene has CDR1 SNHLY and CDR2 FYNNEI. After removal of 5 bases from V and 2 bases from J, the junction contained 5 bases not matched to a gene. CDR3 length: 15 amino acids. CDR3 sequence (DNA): TGTGCCAGCAGTAGACAGGGGGCTTCGAACTATGGCTACACCTTC. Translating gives CASSRQGASNYGYTF.

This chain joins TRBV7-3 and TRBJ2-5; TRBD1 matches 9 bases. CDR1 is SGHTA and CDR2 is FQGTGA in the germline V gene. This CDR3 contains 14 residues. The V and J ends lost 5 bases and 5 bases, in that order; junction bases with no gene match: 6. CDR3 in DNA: TGTGCCAGCAGCGCCGGACAGGGGTGGGAGACCCAGTACTTC. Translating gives CASSAGQGWETQYF. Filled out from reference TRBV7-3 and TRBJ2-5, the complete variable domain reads GAGVSQTPSNKVTEKGKYVELRCDPISGHTALYWYRQSLGQGPEFLIYFQGTGAADDSGLPNDRFFAVRPEGSVSTLKIQRTERGDSAVYLCASSAGQGWETQYFGPGTRLLVL.

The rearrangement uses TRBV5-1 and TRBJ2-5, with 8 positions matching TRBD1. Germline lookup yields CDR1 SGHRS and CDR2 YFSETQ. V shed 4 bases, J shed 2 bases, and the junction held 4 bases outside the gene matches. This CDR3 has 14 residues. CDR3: CASSTGQGQETQYF. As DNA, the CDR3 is TGCGCCAGCAGCACCGGACAGGGACAAGAGACCCAGTACTTC.

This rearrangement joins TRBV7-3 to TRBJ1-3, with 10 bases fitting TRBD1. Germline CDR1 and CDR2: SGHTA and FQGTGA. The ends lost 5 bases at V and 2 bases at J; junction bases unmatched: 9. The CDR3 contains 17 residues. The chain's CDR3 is CASSKGGTGVAGNTIYF. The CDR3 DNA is TGTGCCAGCAGCAAAGGGGGGACAGGGGTGGCTGGAAACACCATATATTTT.

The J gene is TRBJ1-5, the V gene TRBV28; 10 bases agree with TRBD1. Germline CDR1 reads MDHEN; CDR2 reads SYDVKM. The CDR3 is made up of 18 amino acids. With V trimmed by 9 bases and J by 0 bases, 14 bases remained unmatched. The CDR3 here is CASLAAGTGVNSNQPQHF. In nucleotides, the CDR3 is TGTGCCAGTTTGGCGGCCGGGACAGGGGTTAATAGCAATCAGCCCCAGCATTTT.

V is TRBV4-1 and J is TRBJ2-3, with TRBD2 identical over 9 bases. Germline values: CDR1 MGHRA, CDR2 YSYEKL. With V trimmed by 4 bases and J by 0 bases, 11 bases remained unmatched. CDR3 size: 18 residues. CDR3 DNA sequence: TGCGCCAGCAGCCGCAGTCTGGCTAGCGGGACTAGCACAGATACGCAGTATTTT. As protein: CASSRSLASGTSTDTQYF.

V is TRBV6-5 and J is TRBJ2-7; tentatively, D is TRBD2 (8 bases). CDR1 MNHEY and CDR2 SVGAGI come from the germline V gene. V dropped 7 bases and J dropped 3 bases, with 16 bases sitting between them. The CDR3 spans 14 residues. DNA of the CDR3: TGTGCCAGCACCCGGGAGGGGGCCGTCTACGAGCAGTACTTC. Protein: CASTREGAVYEQYF.

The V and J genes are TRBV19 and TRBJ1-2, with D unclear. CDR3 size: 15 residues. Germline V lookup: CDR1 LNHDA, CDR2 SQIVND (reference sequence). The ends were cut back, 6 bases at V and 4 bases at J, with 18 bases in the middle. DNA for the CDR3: TGTGCCAGTAGGTTCGCGCCCCTTCAATCCTATGGCTACACCTTC. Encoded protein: CASRFAPLQSYGYTF.

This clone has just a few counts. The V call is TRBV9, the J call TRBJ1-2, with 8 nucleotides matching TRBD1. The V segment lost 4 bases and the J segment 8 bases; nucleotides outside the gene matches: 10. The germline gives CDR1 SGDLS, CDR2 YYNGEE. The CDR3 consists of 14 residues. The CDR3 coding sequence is TGTGCCAGCAGCCCCGGGACAGGCGCTCTGGGCTACACCTTC. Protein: CASSPGTGALGYTF.

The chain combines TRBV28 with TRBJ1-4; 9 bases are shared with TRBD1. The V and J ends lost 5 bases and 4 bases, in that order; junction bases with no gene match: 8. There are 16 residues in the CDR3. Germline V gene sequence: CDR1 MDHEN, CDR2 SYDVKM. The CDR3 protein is CASSGGDRAGNEKLFF. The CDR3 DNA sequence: TGTGCCAGCAGTGGGGGGGACAGGGCGGGTAATGAAAAACTGTTTTTT.

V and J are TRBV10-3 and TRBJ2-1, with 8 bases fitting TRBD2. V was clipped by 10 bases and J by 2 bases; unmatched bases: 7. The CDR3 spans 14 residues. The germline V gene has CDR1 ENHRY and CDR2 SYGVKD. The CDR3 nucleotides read TGTGCCACTCGACTAGCGAGCCCCTACAATGAGCAGTTCTTC. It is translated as CATRLASPYNEQFF.

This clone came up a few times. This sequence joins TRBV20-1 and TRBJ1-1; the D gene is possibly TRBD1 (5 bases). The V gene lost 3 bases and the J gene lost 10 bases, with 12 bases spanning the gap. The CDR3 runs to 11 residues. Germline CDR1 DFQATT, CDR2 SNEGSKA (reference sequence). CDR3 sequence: CSASPGEGAFF. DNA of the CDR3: TGCAGTGCTAGTCCGGGGGAGGGAGCTTTCTTT.

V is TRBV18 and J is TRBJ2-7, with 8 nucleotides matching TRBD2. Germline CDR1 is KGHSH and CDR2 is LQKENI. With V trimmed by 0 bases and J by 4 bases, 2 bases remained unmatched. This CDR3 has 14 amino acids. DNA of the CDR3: TGTGCCAGCTCACCACCGTCGGGAGGGTACGAGCAGTACTTC. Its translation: CASSPPSGGYEQYF.

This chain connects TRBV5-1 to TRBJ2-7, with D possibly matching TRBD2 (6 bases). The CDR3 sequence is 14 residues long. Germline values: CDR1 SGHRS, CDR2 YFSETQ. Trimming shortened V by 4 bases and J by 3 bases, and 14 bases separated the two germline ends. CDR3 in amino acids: CASSPGRLDYEQYF. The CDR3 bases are TGCGCCAGCAGCCCAGGGAGGTTGGACTACGAGCAGTACTTC. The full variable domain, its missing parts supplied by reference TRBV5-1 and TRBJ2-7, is KAGVTQTPRYLIKTRGQQVTLSCSPISGHRSVSWYQQTPGQGLQFLFEYFSETQRNKGNFPGRFSGRQFSNSRSEMNVSTLELGDSALYLCASSPGRLDYEQYFGPGTRLTVT.

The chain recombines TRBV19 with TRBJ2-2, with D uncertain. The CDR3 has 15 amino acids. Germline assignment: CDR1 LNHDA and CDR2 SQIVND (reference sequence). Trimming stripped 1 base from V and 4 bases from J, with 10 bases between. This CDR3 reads CASSIGEYGTGELFF. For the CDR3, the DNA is TGTGCCAGTAGTATAGGAGAATACGGCACCGGGGAGCTGTTTTTT.

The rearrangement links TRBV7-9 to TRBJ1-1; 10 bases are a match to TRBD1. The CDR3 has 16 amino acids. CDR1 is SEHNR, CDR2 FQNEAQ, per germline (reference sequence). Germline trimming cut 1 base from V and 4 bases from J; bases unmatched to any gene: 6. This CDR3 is CASSLGTGGQSTEAFF. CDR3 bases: TGTGCCAGCAGCTTAGGGACAGGGGGTCAGAGCACTGAAGCTTTCTTT.

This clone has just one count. The CDR3 DNA sequence: TGCGCCAGCAGCTTGGCTGGGCCAGAAAATGAAAAACTGTTTTTT. Amino acids: CASSLAGPENEKLFF. This chain links TRBV5-1 with TRBJ1-4; unclear D gene. V lost 0 bases and J lost 5, with 11 bases in between. The CDR3 extends over 15 amino acids. From germline, CDR1 is SGHRS and CDR2 YFSETQ.